This T cell receptor beta chain was captured in a study of a mutant IDH1 vaccine in newly diagnosed glioma. As for the study in general: Among treated patients, about 62% were male and approximately 40% female, and mean age was approximately 40 years.

Clones were sequenced by immunoSEQ multiplex PCR, and TCRdb holds only the in-frame ones, with some missing. The sample includes about 65,000 clones, more than 75% of them seen just once. Time point of the sample: week 23, last vaccination. In the vaccine, a single dose held 300 ug of the mutant IDH1 20-mer peptide, along with topical imiquimod. Donors' newly diagnosed IDH1-mutant WHO grade 3 or 4 astrocytomas lacked nuclear ATRX. A note on this clone: Its matching antigen is unknown.

The receptor's source is a man between 25 and 39 years old with glioma. The specimen comprised PBMCs, sampled from a glioma patient whose treatment included an IDH1 peptide vaccine.

The CDR3 spells CASSLVVKSSYEQYF. In DNA, the CDR3 is TGTGCCAGCAGCTTAGTCGTGAAGAGCTCCTACGAGCAGTACTTC. This chain joins TRBV7-9 and TRBJ2-7; no clear D gene. Germline CDR1 and CDR2: SEHNR and FQNEAQ (reference sequence). V lost 1 base to trimming and J lost 0 bases, with 10 bases between them. The CDR3 runs 15 residues. The variable domain in full, with the rest retrieved from reference TRBV7-9 and TRBJ2-7, is DTGVSQNPRHKITKRGQNVTFRCDPISEHNRLYWYRQTLGQGPEFLTYFQNEAQLEKSRLLSDRFSAERPKGSFSTLEIQRTEQGDSAMYLCASSLVVKSSYEQYFGPGTRLTVT.